This T cell receptor beta chain was recorded in a study of T cells in Graves' hyperthyroidism and ophthalmopathy. RNA transcripts gave rise to amplified TCR beta CDR3 regions. The HTBI primer set drove a first-round RT-PCR of the TCR CDR3. TCRdb reprocessed the multiplex PCR reads with MiXCR, giving one entry per CDR3 protein. The table records over 650,000 distinct CDR3 sequences, just under 45% of them present only once. The CDR3 extends over 16 amino acids. V dropped 6 bases and J dropped 2 bases, with 14 bases sitting between them. CDR1 and CDR2 from the germline V gene are SGHAT and FQNNGV. The TCR sequence derives from an adult man with Graves' disease, either hyperthyroidism or ophthalmopathy (not recorded which). Sequencing used peripheral blood or thyroid tissue (not recorded which). The chain carries TRBV11-2 and TRBJ1-6; D is ambiguous. The CDR3: CASRRTAETYNSPLHF. The DNA of the CDR3 is TGTGCCAGCAGGCGGACCGCGGAGACCTATAATTCACCCCTCCACTTT.